This paragraph covers one TCR beta chain sequence. The source of the sample is a study of CD8+ T cells in alopecia areata. The CDR3 runs to 17 residues. V dropped 4 bases and J dropped 0 bases, with 13 bases sitting between them. Germline V CDR1 and CDR2: MNHEY, SMNVEV (reference sequence). Treatment reported: oral pan-JAK inhibitor, 5-10 mg twice daily. Sequencing used cDNA as its template, made by extracting RNA and reverse transcribing it. The protocol was immunoSEQ multiplex PCR, while the TCRdb copy is restricted to in-frame clones and leaves out a portion. The table records about 110,000 clones, 55% to 60% of them present only once.

The TCR sequence derives from a human donor with alopecia areata. The sample in question was CD4+ T cells sorted from blood, obtained at week 24, from a patient treated with tofacitinib. V usage is TRBV27 and J usage is TRBJ2-6; D might be TRBD2 (5 bases). This CDR3 reads CASSSHIGSSGANVLTF. Here the CDR3 DNA reads TGTGCCAGCAGTTCCCACATAGGGAGCTCTGGGGCCAACGTCCTGACTTTC. Using reference TRBV27 and TRBJ2-6 for the parts outside the CDR3, the full variable domain is EAQVTQNPRYLITVTGKKLTVTCSQNMNHEYMSWYRQDPGLGLRQIYYSMNVEVTDKGDVPEGYKVSRKEKRNFPLILESPSPNQTSLYFCASSSHIGSSGANVLTFGAGSRLTVL.